Listed below are T cell receptor beta chains from one sample, sequenced in a study of identical twins. TCRdb used MiXCR to reprocess the 5' RACE reads, holding one entry per CDR3 protein. The sample consists of about 570,000 distinct CDR3 sequences, over 8.5% of them appearing once. These data were also filed under a second study, of yellow fever vaccine responses in identical twins.

The specimen was PBMCs. The source of these receptors is a woman in her late teens or twenties in good health. CDR3s include the opening cysteine and the closing phenylalanine or tryptophan. A D gene is named only where the DNA matches it firmly. Where a row states a size, it is once, few, many or the class of an expanded clone; other rows omit it.

len | j_gene | v_gene | d_gene | abundance | CDR3aa | CDR3nt
11 | TRBJ1-2 | TRBV6-5 | - | many | CASGTGYGYTF | TGTGCCAGCGGCACAGGGTATGGCTACACCTTC
14 | TRBJ2-1 | TRBV9 | TRBD1 | many | CASSPGQGNNEQFF | TGTGCCAGCAGCCCTGGACAGGGAAACAATGAGCAGTTCTTC
14 | TRBJ2-7 | TRBV11-2 | - | few | CASSLGDLSYEQYF | TGTGCCAGCAGCCTGGGGGACCTCTCCTACGAGCAGTACTTC
15 | TRBJ2-1 | TRBV12-3/TRBV12-4 | TRBD2 | many | CASSSQTSGRGEQFF | TGTGCCAGCAGTTCTCAGACTAGCGGGAGAGGGGAGCAGTTCTTC
16 | TRBJ2-1 | TRBV28 | - | - | CASSLYSGGSYNEQFF | TGTGCCAGCAGTTTGTATTCCGGAGGCTCCTACAATGAGCAGTTCTTC
14 | TRBJ2-4 | TRBV6-1 | - | - | CASSPGTRSNIQYF | TGTGCCAGCAGTCCCGGGACAAGATCAAACATTCAGTACTTC
16 | TRBJ1-2 | TRBV19 | - | few | CASSPTGARTDYGYTF | TGTGCCAGTAGCCCGACGGGGGCGCGAACAGACTATGGCTACACCTTC
16 | TRBJ2-1 | TRBV6-2/TRBV6-3 | TRBD1 | few | CASSLIGDRVYNEQFF | TGTGCCAGCAGCTTAATAGGGGACAGGGTATACAATGAGCAGTTCTTC
15 | TRBJ2-3 | TRBV2 | TRBD2 | - | CASSEEAGSTDTQYF | TGTGCCAGCAGTGAAGAAGCGGGGTCCACAGATACGCAGTATTTT
15 | TRBJ1-5 | TRBV5-5 | - | many | CASSLEGNGNQPQHF | TGTGCCAGCAGCTTGGAGGGGAATGGCAATCAGCCCCAGCATTTT
15 | TRBJ2-2 | TRBV7-3 | TRBD1 | - | CASSMTGGNTGGLFF | TGTGCCAGCAGCATGACAGGGGGCAACACCGGGGGGCTGTTTTTT
17 | TRBJ2-4 | TRBV7-9 | TRBD2 | few | CASIQSSGQGAKNIQYF | TGTGCCAGCATCCAATCTAGCGGGCAGGGAGCCAAAAACATTCAGTACTTC
14 | TRBJ1-1 | TRBV11-2 | - | - | CASSSSRGDTEAFF | TGTGCCAGCAGCTCCAGTAGGGGGGACACTGAAGCTTTCTTT
14 | TRBJ1-1 | TRBV3-1 | - | - | CASSRADSNTEAFF | TGTGCCAGCAGCCGGGCAGACTCCAACACTGAAGCTTTCTTT
11 | TRBJ1-2 | TRBV6-2/TRBV6-3 | - | few | CASSHGQGYTF | TGTGCCAGCAGTCACGGACAGGGCTACACCTTC
13 | TRBJ2-7 | TRBV24-1 | TRBD2 | few | CATGTGTRSEQYF | TGTGCCACCGGGACCGGGACTAGGAGCGAGCAGTACTTC
15 | TRBJ2-5 | TRBV11-2 | - | few | CASSPVRAGGETQYF | TGTGCCAGCAGTCCCGTCCGGGCAGGGGGGGAGACCCAGTACTTC
15 | TRBJ2-1 | TRBV20-1 | TRBD2 | - | CSAREGGLAVHEQFF | TGCAGTGCTAGAGAAGGGGGACTAGCTGTTCATGAGCAGTTCTTC
15 | TRBJ2-4 | TRBV2 | TRBD2 | few | CASSAGREAKNIQYF | TGTGCCAGCAGTGCCGGGAGGGAAGCCAAAAACATTCAGTACTTC
16 | TRBJ2-1 | TRBV7-6 | TRBD2 | - | CASSHGGLAGGGEQFF | TGTGCCAGCAGCCACGGGGGACTAGCGGGAGGAGGTGAGCAGTTCTTC
15 | TRBJ2-1 | TRBV12-3/TRBV12-4 | TRBD2 | many | CASSGLAGGLPEQFF | TGTGCCAGCAGTGGACTAGCGGGGGGGCTTCCTGAGCAGTTCTTC
13 | TRBJ1-1 | TRBV7-2 | - | few | CASSLRRYTEAFF | TGTGCCAGCAGCCTAAGGCGGTACACTGAAGCTTTCTTT
11 | TRBJ2-1 | TRBV7-3 | - | once | CASSDGSVQFF | TGTGCCAGCAGCGACGGATCGGTGCAGTTCTTC